What follows describes a single T cell receptor (beta chain). The sample is drawn from a study of blood T cell repertoires in COVID-19. Study context: The cDNA or gDNA used as material had been derived from T cells, B-cell-depleted T cells, or PBMCs.

Data came from immunoSEQ multiplex PCR; TCRdb stores just in-frame clones and leaves some out. The sample holds about 210,000 clones; 82% are singletons and the top ten take about 5%. During active infection, Seattle patients enrolled and were then monitored through disease. This TCR was recovered from a woman in her seventies with COVID-19, enrolled during active disease. The sample consisted of peripheral blood.

CDR3 nucleotide sequence: TGTGCCACCAGTGGCCACAGGGACACTGAAGCTTTCTTT. Amino acid sequence: CATSGHRDTEAFF. V usage is TRBV24-1 and J usage is TRBJ1-1; weak D call: TRBD1 (6 bases). The CDR3 is 13 amino acids. Deletions cut 5 bases from V and 3 bases from J, with 9 bases between. CDR1 is KGHDR, CDR2 SFDVKD, per germline.